Following are 3 T cell receptor beta chains from one sample sequenced in a study of T cell responses to AZD1222 COVID-19 vaccine. Repertoires were generated with immunoSEQ multiplex PCR, while TCRdb's copy carries only in-frame clones and drops some. The sample holds more than 70,000 clones, about nine tenths seen once. Sequencing used peripheral blood, obtained 28 days after the second AZD1222 dose. Source of these receptors: an adult who received the AZD1222 COVID-19 vaccine.

The chain employs TRBV5-1 and TRBJ1-2; TRBD1 might be the D (5 bases). Deletions cut 7 bases from V and 1 base from J, with 20 bases between. This CDR3 has 16 amino acids. Germline V gene data show CDR1 as SGHRS and CDR2 as YFSETQ. CDR3: CASRPRESRGNYGYTF. CDR3 coding DNA: TGCGCCAGCCGCCCCAGGGAAAGTCGAGGTAACTATGGCTACACCTTC. Using reference TRBV5-1 and TRBJ1-2 for the parts outside the CDR3, the full variable domain is KAGVTQTPRYLIKTRGQQVTLSCSPISGHRSVSWYQQTPGQGLQFLFEYFSETQRNKGNFPGRFSGRQFSNSRSEMNVSTLELGDSALYLCASRPRESRGNYGYTFGSGTRLTVV.

V and J are TRBV5-4 and TRBJ1-6, with a weak D call TRBD1 (5 bases). The CDR3 is made up of 17 amino acids. The germline CDR1 and CDR2 sequences are SGHNT and YYREEE (reference sequence). V shed 0 bases and J shed 7 bases, with 17 bases lying between them. The CDR3 bases are TGTGCCAGCAGCTTGGGGCAGGGCGGCGGGGTGAATTCACCCCTCCACTTT. This sequence encodes CASSLGQGGGVNSPLHF. Drawing the rest from reference TRBV5-4 and TRBJ1-6, the complete variable domain is ETGVTQSPTHLIKTRGQQVTLRCSSQSGHNTVSWYQQALGQGPQFIFQYYREEENGRGNFPPRFSGLQFPNYSSELNVNALELDDSALYLCASSLGQGGGVNSPLHFGNGTRLTVT.

In this sample, this clone turned up once. The rearrangement links TRBV5-5 to TRBJ2-1; 13 bases are shared with TRBD2. V was pared by 3 bases and J by 0 bases, with 3 bases of the junction left unmatched. The CDR3 sequence is 17 residues long. Germline V gene lookup returns CDR1 SGHKS and CDR2 YYEKEE (reference sequence). CDR3 in amino acids: CASSWGLAGYSYNEQFF. CDR3 DNA sequence: TGTGCCAGCAGCTGGGGACTAGCGGGGTACTCCTACAATGAGCAGTTCTTC.